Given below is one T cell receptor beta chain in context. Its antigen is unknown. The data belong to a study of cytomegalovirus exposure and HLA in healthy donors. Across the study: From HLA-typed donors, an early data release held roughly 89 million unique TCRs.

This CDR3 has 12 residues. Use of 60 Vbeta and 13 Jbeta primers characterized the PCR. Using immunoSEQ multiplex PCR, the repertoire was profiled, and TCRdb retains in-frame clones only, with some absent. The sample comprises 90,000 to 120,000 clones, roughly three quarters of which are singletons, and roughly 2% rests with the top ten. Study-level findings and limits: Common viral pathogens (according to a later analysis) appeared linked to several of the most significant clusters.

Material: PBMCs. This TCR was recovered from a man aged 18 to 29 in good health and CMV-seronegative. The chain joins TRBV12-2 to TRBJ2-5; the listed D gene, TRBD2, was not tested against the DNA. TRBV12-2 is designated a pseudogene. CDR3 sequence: CASRLPLETQYF. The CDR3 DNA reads TGTGCAAGTCGCTTACCCCTAGAGACCCAGTACTTC.